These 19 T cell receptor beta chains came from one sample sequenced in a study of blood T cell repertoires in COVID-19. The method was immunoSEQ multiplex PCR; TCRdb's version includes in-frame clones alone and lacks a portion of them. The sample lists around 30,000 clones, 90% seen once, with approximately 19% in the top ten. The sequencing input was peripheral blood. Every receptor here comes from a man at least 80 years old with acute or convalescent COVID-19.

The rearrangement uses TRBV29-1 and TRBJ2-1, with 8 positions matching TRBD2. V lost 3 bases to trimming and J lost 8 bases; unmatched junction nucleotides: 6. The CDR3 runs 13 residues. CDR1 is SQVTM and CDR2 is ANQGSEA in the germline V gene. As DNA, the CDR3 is TGCAGCGTTGATCGGGGGGGCCAAGATGAGCAGTTCTTC. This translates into CSVDRGGQDEQFF.

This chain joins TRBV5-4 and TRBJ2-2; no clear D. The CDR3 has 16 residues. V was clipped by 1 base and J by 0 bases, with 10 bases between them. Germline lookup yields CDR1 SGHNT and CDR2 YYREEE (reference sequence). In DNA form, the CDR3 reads TGTGCCAGCAGCTTGTTTTATCAGTCGAACACCGGGGAGCTGTTTTTT. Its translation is CASSLFYQSNTGELFF.

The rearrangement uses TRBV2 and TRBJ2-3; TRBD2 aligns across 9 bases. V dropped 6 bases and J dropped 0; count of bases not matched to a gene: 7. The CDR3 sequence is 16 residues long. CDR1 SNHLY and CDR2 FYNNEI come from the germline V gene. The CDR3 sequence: CASRRLAGTSTDTQYF. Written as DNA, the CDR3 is TGTGCCAGCAGGAGGCTAGCGGGGACTAGCACAGATACGCAGTATTTT.

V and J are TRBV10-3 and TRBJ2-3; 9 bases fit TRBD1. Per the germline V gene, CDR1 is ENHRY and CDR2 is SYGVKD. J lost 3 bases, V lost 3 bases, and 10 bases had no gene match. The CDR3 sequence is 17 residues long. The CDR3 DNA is TGTGCCATCAGTGACCCAAGAACAGGGGGCCGAACAGATACGCAGTATTTT. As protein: CAISDPRTGGRTDTQYF.

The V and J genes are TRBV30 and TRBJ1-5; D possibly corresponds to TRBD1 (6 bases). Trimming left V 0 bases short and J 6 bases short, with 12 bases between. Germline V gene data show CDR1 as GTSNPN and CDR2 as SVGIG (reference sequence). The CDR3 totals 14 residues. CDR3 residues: CAWSVGGGLQPQHF. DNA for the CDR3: TGTGCCTGGAGTGTAGGGGGGGGTCTTCAGCCCCAGCATTTT. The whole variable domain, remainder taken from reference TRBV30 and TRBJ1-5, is SQTIHQWPATLVQPVGSPLSLECTVEGTSNPNLYWYRQAAGRGLQLLFYSVGIGQISSEVPQNLSASRPQDRQFILSSKKLLLSDSGFYLCAWSVGGGLQPQHFGDGTRLSIL.

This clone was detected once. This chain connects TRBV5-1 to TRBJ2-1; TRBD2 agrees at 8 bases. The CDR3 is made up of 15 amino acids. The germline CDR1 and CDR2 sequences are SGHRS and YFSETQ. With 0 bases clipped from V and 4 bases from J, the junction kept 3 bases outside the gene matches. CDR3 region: CASSLDSGAYNEQFF. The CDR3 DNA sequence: TGCGCCAGCAGCTTGGATAGCGGGGCTTACAATGAGCAGTTCTTC.

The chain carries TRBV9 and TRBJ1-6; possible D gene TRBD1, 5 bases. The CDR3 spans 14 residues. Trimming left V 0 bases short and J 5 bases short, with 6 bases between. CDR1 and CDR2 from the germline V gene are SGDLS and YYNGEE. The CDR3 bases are TGTGCCAGCAGCGTAGCGGGGGATAATTCACCCCTCCACTTT. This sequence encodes CASSVAGDNSPLHF. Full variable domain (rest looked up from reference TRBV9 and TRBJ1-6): DSGVTQTPKHLITATGQRVTLRCSPRSGDLSVYWYQQSLDQGLQFLIQYYNGEERAKGNILERFSAQQFPDLHSELNLSSLELGDSALYFCASSVAGDNSPLHFGNGTRLTVT.

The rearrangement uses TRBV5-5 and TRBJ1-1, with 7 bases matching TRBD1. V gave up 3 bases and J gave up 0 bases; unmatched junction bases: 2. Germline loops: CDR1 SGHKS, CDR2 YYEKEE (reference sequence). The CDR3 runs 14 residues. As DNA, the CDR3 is TGTGCCAGCAGCTCGACAGGGTTGAACACTGAAGCTTTCTTT. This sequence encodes CASSSTGLNTEAFF. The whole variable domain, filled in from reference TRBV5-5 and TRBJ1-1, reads DAGVTQSPTHLIKTRGQQVTLRCSPISGHKSVSWYQQVLGQGPQFIFQYYEKEERGRGNFPDRFSARQFPNYSSELNVNALLLGDSALYLCASSSTGLNTEAFFGQGTRLTVV.

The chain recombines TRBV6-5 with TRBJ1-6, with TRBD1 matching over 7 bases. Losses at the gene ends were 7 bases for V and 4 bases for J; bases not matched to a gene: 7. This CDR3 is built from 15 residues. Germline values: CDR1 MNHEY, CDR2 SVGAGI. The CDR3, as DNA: TGTGCCAGCAAAACCCGGGACAGTTATAATTCACCCCTCCACTTT. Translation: CASKTRDSYNSPLHF.

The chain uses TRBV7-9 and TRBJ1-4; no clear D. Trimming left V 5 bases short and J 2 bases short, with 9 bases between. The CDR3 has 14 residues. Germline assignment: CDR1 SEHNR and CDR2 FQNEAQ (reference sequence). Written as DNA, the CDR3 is TGTGCCAGCAGCAGAGCCACTACTAATGAAAAACTGTTTTTT. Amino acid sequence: CASSRATTNEKLFF.

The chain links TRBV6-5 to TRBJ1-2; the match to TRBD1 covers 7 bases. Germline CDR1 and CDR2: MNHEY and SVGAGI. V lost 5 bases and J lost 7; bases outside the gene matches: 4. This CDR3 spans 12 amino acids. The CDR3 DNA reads TGTGCCAGCAGTCCGACAGGGTCTGGCTACACCTTC. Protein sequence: CASSPTGSGYTF.

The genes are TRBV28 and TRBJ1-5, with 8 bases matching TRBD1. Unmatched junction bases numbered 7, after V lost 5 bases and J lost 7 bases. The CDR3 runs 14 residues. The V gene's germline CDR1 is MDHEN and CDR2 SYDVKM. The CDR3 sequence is CASSPDRGRQPQHF. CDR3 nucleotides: TGTGCCAGCAGTCCTGACAGGGGAAGACAGCCCCAGCATTTT.

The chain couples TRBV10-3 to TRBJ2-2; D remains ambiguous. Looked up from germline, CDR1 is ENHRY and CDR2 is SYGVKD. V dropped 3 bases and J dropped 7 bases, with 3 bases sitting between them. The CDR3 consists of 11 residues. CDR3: CAISDGGELFF. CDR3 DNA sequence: TGTGCCATCAGTGACGGCGGGGAGCTGTTTTTT.

The CDR3 reads CASSLGGSGEETQYF. The DNA for the CDR3 is TGCGCCAGCAGCTTGGGGGGATCGGGAGAAGAGACCCAGTACTTC. The chain employs TRBV5-1 and TRBJ2-5; a weak D match, TRBD2 (6 bases). This CDR3 contains 15 residues. Germline V gene data show CDR1 as SGHRS and CDR2 as YFSETQ. V was clipped by 0 bases and J by 3 bases, with 12 bases between them.

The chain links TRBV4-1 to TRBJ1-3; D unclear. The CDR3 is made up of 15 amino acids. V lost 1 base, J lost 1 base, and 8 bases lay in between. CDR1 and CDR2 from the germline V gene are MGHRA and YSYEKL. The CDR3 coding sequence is TGCGCCAGCAGCCAAGGAGGCGGTTCTGGAAACACCATATATTTT. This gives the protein CASSQGGGSGNTIYF.

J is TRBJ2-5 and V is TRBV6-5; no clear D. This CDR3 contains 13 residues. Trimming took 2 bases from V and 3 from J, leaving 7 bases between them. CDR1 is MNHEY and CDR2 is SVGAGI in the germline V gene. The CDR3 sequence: CASSYPPEETQYF. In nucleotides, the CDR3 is TGTGCCAGCAGTTACCCGCCAGAAGAGACCCAGTACTTC.

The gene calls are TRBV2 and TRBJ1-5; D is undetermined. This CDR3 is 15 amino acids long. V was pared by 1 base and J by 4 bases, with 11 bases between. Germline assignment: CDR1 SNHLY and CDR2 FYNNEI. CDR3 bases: TGTGCCAGCAGTGAAGGAGGGCTTGGAAATCAGCCCCAGCATTTT. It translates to CASSEGGLGNQPQHF.

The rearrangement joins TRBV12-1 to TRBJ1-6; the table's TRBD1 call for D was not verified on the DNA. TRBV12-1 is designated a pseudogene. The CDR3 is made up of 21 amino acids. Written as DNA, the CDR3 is TGTGCCAGCAGCTTTTCAGATCGGGACAGGGGGCGGGGAGCCTATAATTCACCCCTCCACTTT. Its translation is CASSFSDRDRGRGAYNSPLHF.

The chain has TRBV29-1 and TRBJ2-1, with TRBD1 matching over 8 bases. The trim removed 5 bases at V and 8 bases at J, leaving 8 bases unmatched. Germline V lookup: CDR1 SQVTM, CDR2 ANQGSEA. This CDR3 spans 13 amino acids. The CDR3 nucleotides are TGCAGCGTTACCGACAGGGGTTTCCATGAGCAGTTCTTC. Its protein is CSVTDRGFHEQFF.